This is a list of T cell receptor beta chains from one sample in a study of blood T cell repertoires in COVID-19. Assay: immunoSEQ multiplex PCR; the TCRdb copy retains only in-frame clones and omits some. In the table there are a few hundred thousand clones, 84% of which are singletons. Material for sequencing was peripheral blood. These receptors came from a person between 65 and 79 years old with COVID-19, enrolled during active disease. CDR3s include the opening cysteine and the closing phenylalanine or tryptophan. A D gene is named only where the DNA matches it firmly. Clone size is stated in some rows and not others, as once, few, many or a class when expanded.

j_call: TRBJ2-1
clone_size: .
cdr3_length: 14
d_call: TRBD2
v_call: TRBV19
cdr3_nt: TGTGCCAGTAGAGCCGGGACTAAAACCTTAGAGCAGTTCTTC
cdr3_aa: CASRAGTKTLEQFF

j_call: TRBJ1-3
clone_size: .
cdr3_length: 15
d_call: .
v_call: TRBV18
cdr3_nt: TGTGCCAGCTCACCACAGCGCGTCTCTGGAAACACCATATATTTT
cdr3_aa: CASSPQRVSGNTIYF

j_call: TRBJ1-1
clone_size: .
cdr3_length: 15
d_call: TRBD1
v_call: TRBV28
cdr3_nt: TGTGCCAGCAGTTTGTTAGGGACAGCAGACACTGAAGCTTTCTTT
cdr3_aa: CASSLLGTADTEAFF

j_call: TRBJ2-3
clone_size: once
cdr3_length: 13
d_call: .
v_call: TRBV29-1
cdr3_nt: TGCAGCGTTGCGACGGGGAGAGGGGATACGCAGTATTTT
cdr3_aa: CSVATGRGDTQYF

j_call: TRBJ2-7
clone_size: .
cdr3_length: 15
d_call: TRBD1
v_call: TRBV28
cdr3_nt: TGTGCCAGCAGACTCCTACAGGGGGCGCACTACGAGCAGTACTTC
cdr3_aa: CASRLLQGAHYEQYF

j_call: TRBJ1-2
clone_size: .
cdr3_length: 13
d_call: TRBD1
v_call: TRBV5-4
cdr3_nt: TGTGCCAGCAGCTGGACAGGCCGGGGAGGCTACACCTTC
cdr3_aa: CASSWTGRGGYTF

j_call: TRBJ2-7
clone_size: .
cdr3_length: 14
d_call: TRBD1
v_call: TRBV4-3
cdr3_nt: TGCGCCAGCAGCCAAACCTGGACAGGGGGCGAGCAGTACTTC
cdr3_aa: CASSQTWTGGEQYF

j_call: TRBJ2-3
clone_size: few
cdr3_length: 13
d_call: .
v_call: TRBV19
cdr3_nt: TGTGCCAGTTTGCGAGAGTCGACAGATACGCAGTATTTT
cdr3_aa: CASLRESTDTQYF

j_call: TRBJ1-6
clone_size: .
cdr3_length: 16
d_call: .
v_call: TRBV27
cdr3_nt: TGTGCCAGCTCTCGGACACAGTTGAGTAATGGTTCACCCCTCCACTTT
cdr3_aa: CASSRTQLSNGSPLHF

j_call: TRBJ1-4
clone_size: .
cdr3_length: 14
d_call: .
v_call: TRBV2
cdr3_nt: TGTGCCAGCAATCTAGACAGGAATAATGAAAAACTGTTTTTT
cdr3_aa: CASNLDRNNEKLFF

j_call: TRBJ2-6
clone_size: .
cdr3_length: 16
d_call: TRBD1
v_call: TRBV11-3
cdr3_nt: TGTGCCAGCAGCCCAAGACAGGGGAAAAGGGCCAACGTCCTGACTTTC
cdr3_aa: CASSPRQGKRANVLTF

j_call: TRBJ2-3
clone_size: .
cdr3_length: 13
d_call: .
v_call: TRBV25-1
cdr3_nt: TGTGCCAGCAGCCAGACAGTCACAGATACGCAGTATTTT
cdr3_aa: CASSQTVTDTQYF

j_call: TRBJ1-5
clone_size: .
cdr3_length: 14
d_call: TRBD1
v_call: TRBV7-9
cdr3_nt: TGTGCCAGCAGCGCACAGGGGGGCAATCAGCCCCAGCATTTT
cdr3_aa: CASSAQGGNQPQHF

j_call: TRBJ1-1
clone_size: .
cdr3_length: 15
d_call: TRBD1
v_call: TRBV5-1
cdr3_nt: TGCGCCAGCAGCTTGGAGGGACAGGGGGCGCGGGAAGCTTTCTTT
cdr3_aa: CASSLEGQGAREAFF

j_call: TRBJ1-2
clone_size: .
cdr3_length: 13
d_call: .
v_call: TRBV12-3/TRBV12-4
cdr3_nt: TGTGCCAGCAGTTTACGGGGTGTGGGCGGCTACACCTTC
cdr3_aa: CASSLRGVGGYTF

j_call: TRBJ1-2
clone_size: .
cdr3_length: 13
d_call: .
v_call: TRBV6-1
cdr3_nt: TGTGCCAGCAGTGAAGTAAAGGGAGGGGGCTACACCTTC
cdr3_aa: CASSEVKGGGYTF

j_call: TRBJ2-1
clone_size: once
cdr3_length: 17
d_call: TRBD2
v_call: TRBV27
cdr3_nt: TGTGCCAGCAGACCCGACAGAAGAACTAGCGGAGGTCATGAGCAGTTCTTC
cdr3_aa: CASRPDRRTSGGHEQFF

j_call: TRBJ2-5
clone_size: .
cdr3_length: 14
d_call: TRBD1
v_call: TRBV6-6
cdr3_nt: TGTGCCAGCAGTTACTCCCACAGGGGAGAGACCCAGTACTTC
cdr3_aa: CASSYSHRGETQYF

j_call: TRBJ2-2
clone_size: .
cdr3_length: 15
d_call: .
v_call: TRBV15
cdr3_nt: TGTGCCACACGAAAGGAGACGCCCGACACCGGGGAGCTGTTTTTT
cdr3_aa: CATRKETPDTGELFF

j_call: TRBJ1-5
clone_size: .
cdr3_length: 19
d_call: .
v_call: TRBV23-1
cdr3_nt: TGCGCCAGCAGTCAATTGAGATTACGACGGGGGGCCCTCAATCAGCCCCAGCATTTT
cdr3_aa: CASSQLRLRRGALNQPQHF

j_call: TRBJ2-7
clone_size: .
cdr3_length: 15
d_call: TRBD2
v_call: TRBV28
cdr3_nt: TGTGCCAGCAGTCCGGGGACTAGCGGGGGCCCGGAGCAGTACTTC
cdr3_aa: CASSPGTSGGPEQYF

j_call: TRBJ2-5
clone_size: .
cdr3_length: 15
d_call: TRBD1
v_call: TRBV5-4
cdr3_nt: TGTGCCAGCAGCACGGGGACAGGGAGTTGGGAGACCCAGTACTTC
cdr3_aa: CASSTGTGSWETQYF

j_call: TRBJ2-3
clone_size: .
cdr3_length: 14
d_call: .
v_call: TRBV28
cdr3_nt: TGTGCCAGCAGTTTAGACAGGTGGCGGCATGGCCAGTATTTT
cdr3_aa: CASSLDRWRHGQYF

j_call: TRBJ1-1
clone_size: .
cdr3_length: 15
d_call: TRBD1
v_call: TRBV6-2/TRBV6-3
cdr3_nt: TGTGCCAGCAGTCCCCGGGACAGGGGCGGGTCTCCGGCTTTCTTT
cdr3_aa: CASSPRDRGGSPAFF

j_call: TRBJ2-7
clone_size: .
cdr3_length: 17
d_call: TRBD2
v_call: TRBV11-3
cdr3_nt: TGTGCCAGCAGCTCCCATCCCCGACTAGCGGGATCCTACGAGCAGTACTTC
cdr3_aa: CASSSHPRLAGSYEQYF

j_call: TRBJ2-3
clone_size: .
cdr3_length: 16
d_call: .
v_call: TRBV6-2/TRBV6-3
cdr3_nt: TGTGCCAGCAGTTACCCGCGGGCTGTAAACACAGATACGCAGTATTTT
cdr3_aa: CASSYPRAVNTDTQYF

j_call: TRBJ1-5
clone_size: .
cdr3_length: 16
d_call: TRBD1
v_call: TRBV28
cdr3_nt: TGTGCCAGCAGTCCCGAACAGGGGTTTTTGAATCAGCCCCAGCATTTT
cdr3_aa: CASSPEQGFLNQPQHF

j_call: TRBJ1-4
clone_size: .
cdr3_length: 15
d_call: TRBD1
v_call: TRBV15
cdr3_nt: TGTGCCACCAGCAGAGCGACAGGGGGACGTGAAAAACTGTTTTTT
cdr3_aa: CATSRATGGREKLFF

j_call: TRBJ1-4
clone_size: .
cdr3_length: 17
d_call: .
v_call: TRBV6-2/TRBV6-3
cdr3_nt: TGTGCCAGCAGTCCCCGGTTCCAGGTTACGGTTGTTGAAAAACTGTTTTTT
cdr3_aa: CASSPRFQVTVVEKLFF

j_call: TRBJ2-7
clone_size: .
cdr3_length: 15
d_call: .
v_call: TRBV5-1
cdr3_nt: TGCGCCAGCAGCTTGGCCGCGACTACTACCTACGAGCAGTACTTC
cdr3_aa: CASSLAATTTYEQYF

j_call: TRBJ2-5
clone_size: .
cdr3_length: 16
d_call: .
v_call: TRBV7-9
cdr3_nt: TGTGCCAGCAGCCCAATGGGGGGGGGCTATGGAGAGACCCAGTACTTC
cdr3_aa: CASSPMGGGYGETQYF

j_call: TRBJ2-3
clone_size: .
cdr3_length: 17
d_call: TRBD2
v_call: TRBV5-6
cdr3_nt: TGTGCCAGCAGCTTCGGGAAGCGGAGGCGGGGGGTGGATACGCAGTATTTT
cdr3_aa: CASSFGKRRRGVDTQYF

j_call: TRBJ2-3
clone_size: .
cdr3_length: 13
d_call: .
v_call: TRBV11-2
cdr3_nt: TGTGCCAGCAGCTTGCCGGAGTCCCATACGCAGTATTTT
cdr3_aa: CASSLPESHTQYF

j_call: TRBJ2-1
clone_size: .
cdr3_length: 15
d_call: TRBD1
v_call: TRBV3-1/TRBV3-2
cdr3_nt: TGTGCCAGCAGTGGAGACAGGGGGAATTCATATGAGCAGTTCTTC
cdr3_aa: CASSGDRGNSYEQFF

j_call: TRBJ2-2
clone_size: .
cdr3_length: 18
d_call: TRBD2
v_call: TRBV5-3
cdr3_nt: TGTGCCAGAAGCTTGGCTCTTCCCTCCAGCGGGGGGGCTGGGGAGCTGTTTTTT
cdr3_aa: CARSLALPSSGGAGELFF

j_call: TRBJ2-1
clone_size: .
cdr3_length: 14
d_call: .
v_call: TRBV24-1
cdr3_nt: TGTGCCACCAGTGATTTGGCCAGCGACAATGAGCAGTTCTTC
cdr3_aa: CATSDLASDNEQFF

j_call: TRBJ1-2
clone_size: .
cdr3_length: 12
d_call: TRBD1
v_call: TRBV12-3/TRBV12-4
cdr3_nt: TGTGCCAGCCGACAGGGGAACTATGGCTACACCTTC
cdr3_aa: CASRQGNYGYTF

j_call: TRBJ1-1
clone_size: .
cdr3_length: 13
d_call: TRBD1
v_call: TRBV30
cdr3_nt: TGTGCCTGGGGACAGGCCAGGGAAACTGAAGCTTTCTTT
cdr3_aa: CAWGQARETEAFF

j_call: TRBJ1-4
clone_size: few
cdr3_length: 18
d_call: .
v_call: TRBV19
cdr3_nt: TGTGCCAGTAGCTTCAGGGGCCCCAACTCCGCAACTAATGAAAAACTGTTTTTT
cdr3_aa: CASSFRGPNSATNEKLFF

j_call: TRBJ2-1
clone_size: .
cdr3_length: 14
d_call: TRBD2
v_call: TRBV7-8
cdr3_nt: TGTGCCAGCAGCCAAACCGGGACTAACAATGAGCAGTTCTTC
cdr3_aa: CASSQTGTNNEQFF

j_call: TRBJ1-2
clone_size: .
cdr3_length: 13
d_call: TRBD1
v_call: TRBV2
cdr3_nt: TGTGCCAGCAGTTTTACAGGGGAGGATGGCTACACCTTC
cdr3_aa: CASSFTGEDGYTF

j_call: TRBJ2-7
clone_size: .
cdr3_length: 13
d_call: .
v_call: TRBV19
cdr3_nt: TGTGCCAGTAGTAGAGACCCCGGGGACGAGCAGTACTTC
cdr3_aa: CASSRDPGDEQYF

j_call: TRBJ1-3
clone_size: .
cdr3_length: 17
d_call: TRBD1
v_call: TRBV13
cdr3_nt: TGTGCCAGCAGCTCGCTGCCCGGGACAGGGAGCGGAAACACCATATATTTT
cdr3_aa: CASSSLPGTGSGNTIYF

j_call: TRBJ1-5
clone_size: .
cdr3_length: 13
d_call: .
v_call: TRBV2
cdr3_nt: TGTGCCAGCAGAGGGGATAGCAATCAGCCCCAGCATTTT
cdr3_aa: CASRGDSNQPQHF

j_call: TRBJ1-1
clone_size: .
cdr3_length: 13
d_call: .
v_call: TRBV29-1
cdr3_nt: TGCAGCGTTGGATCTACCCCGGGGACTGAAGCTTTCTTT
cdr3_aa: CSVGSTPGTEAFF

j_call: TRBJ1-2
clone_size: few
cdr3_length: 17
d_call: .
v_call: TRBV5-4
cdr3_nt: TGTGCCAGCAGCACCGTCCTCCACCCCGCGGGGGGCTATGGCTACACCTTC
cdr3_aa: CASSTVLHPAGGYGYTF

j_call: TRBJ2-4
clone_size: .
cdr3_length: 17
d_call: .
v_call: TRBV4-3
cdr3_nt: TGCGCCAGCAGCCAAGACGTCCCGAGGAGGGCCAAAAACATTCAGTACTTC
cdr3_aa: CASSQDVPRRAKNIQYF

j_call: TRBJ2-1
clone_size: .
cdr3_length: 16
d_call: TRBD2
v_call: TRBV6-5
cdr3_nt: TGTGCCAGCAGTTACTCTAGCGGGAGTCTCTTCGATGAGCAGTTCTTC
cdr3_aa: CASSYSSGSLFDEQFF

j_call: TRBJ1-3
clone_size: .
cdr3_length: 17
d_call: .
v_call: TRBV9
cdr3_nt: TGTGCCAGCACCCTATTTAGGGGAGGGAGCTCTGGAAACACCATATATTTT
cdr3_aa: CASTLFRGGSSGNTIYF

j_call: TRBJ2-5
clone_size: once
cdr3_length: 13
d_call: .
v_call: TRBV24-1
cdr3_nt: TGTGCCACCAGTGATCAATACCAAGAGACCCAGTACTTC
cdr3_aa: CATSDQYQETQYF

j_call: TRBJ1-5
clone_size: .
cdr3_length: 15
d_call: .
v_call: TRBV7-2
cdr3_nt: TGTGCCAGCAGCTTAGAAGACAGTAGCAATCAGCCCCAGCATTTT
cdr3_aa: CASSLEDSSNQPQHF